This T cell receptor (beta chain) was sequenced in a study of blood T cell repertoires in COVID-19 (dated by TCRdb to between 2020 and 2021). At the level of the whole study: The collaborator samples originated in the United States, Italy and Spain and spanned the acute and convalescent phases of COVID-19. The material from the prospective study consisted of cDNA or gDNA derived from T cells, B-cell-depleted T cells, or PBMCs. Deeply sampled blood TCRbeta repertoires from subjects exposed to, actively infected with, or recovered from COVID-19 were included in the dataset. The repertoires were released in a freely available public database intended as a resource for research on the immune response to SARS-CoV-2. Samples came from the ongoing ImmuneRACE study (first 160 participants) plus 1,254 subjects from 6 global collaborators. Sample metadata almost always included a de-identified subject ID, COVID-19 status, age in years and sex. Where available, HLA class I and class II types were obtained from metadata supplied by the sample provider rather than from assay-based typing. Broader findings and caveats from the paper: The quantity of clinical and demographic metadata differed by source and by participant and was supplied without curation.

CDR1 and CDR2 are read off the germline V gene as SGHDT and YYEEEE. Germline trimming: 3 bases from V, 6 bases from J; junction bases outside gene matches: 2. The CDR3 covers 12 residues, taking in both the cysteine and the phenylalanine. Only the CDR3 portion is preserved as DNA: 36 bases, with reading frame beginning at the first base. Points on this clone: This receptor's antigen is unknown. No quality values exist for individual bases; no much larger clone is one base distant.

Enrolling through a virtual design, the prospective study's participants ranged in age from roughly 18 to 90 years and lived across some 23 United States geographic areas. To assign participants to cohorts, the prospective study relied on clinical history that participants themselves reported in a screening survey and a study questionnaire. Recovered participants in ImmuneRACE Cohort 3 were defined by two consecutive negative NP/OP PCR tests, clearance by a healthcare professional, or resolution of symptoms. In the prospective study, mobile phlebotomists collected whole blood, serum and a nasopharyngeal or oropharyngeal swab from each participant. Additional blood draws and questionnaires over an approximately 2-month period could optionally be provided by prospective study participants. Blood samples from the prospective study were shipped frozen or at room temperature prior to DNA extraction.

TCRbeta CDR3 regions were amplified from genomic DNA by means of the immunoSEQ Assay, a bias-controlled multiplex PCR. Per the authors' processing: The number of nucleated cells in each sample was estimated by amplification of reference gene primers within the assay. To quantify the absolute abundance of each unique TCRbeta CDR3 rearrangement, sequence reads were collapsed and filtered. For each sample, productive Simpson clonality was calculated as the square root of Simpson's diversity index over productive rearrangements. TCRdb stores this immuneACCESS table with in-frame sequences only. Part of the clones is absent; in the studies checked, under half of the shortfall reflects unresolved V genes, and no reason is known for the rest. The DNA gave D and trimming, while V, J and clone size come from that table. The sample table contains about 100,000 clones; only one count was recorded for around 86% of them. The ten largest make up less than 3.5% of the sample.

Here the chain combines TRBV5-6 and TRBJ2-7; the central 8 bases match TRBD2. The sequenced sample consisted of PBMCs or T cells enriched from blood (not recorded which). The receptor was derived from a woman aged 50 to 65 who had recovered from COVID-19. The CDR3 amino acid sequence is: CASSSGLAEQYF. The bases read TGTGCCAGCAGCTCAGGACTAGCCGAGCAGTACTTC.